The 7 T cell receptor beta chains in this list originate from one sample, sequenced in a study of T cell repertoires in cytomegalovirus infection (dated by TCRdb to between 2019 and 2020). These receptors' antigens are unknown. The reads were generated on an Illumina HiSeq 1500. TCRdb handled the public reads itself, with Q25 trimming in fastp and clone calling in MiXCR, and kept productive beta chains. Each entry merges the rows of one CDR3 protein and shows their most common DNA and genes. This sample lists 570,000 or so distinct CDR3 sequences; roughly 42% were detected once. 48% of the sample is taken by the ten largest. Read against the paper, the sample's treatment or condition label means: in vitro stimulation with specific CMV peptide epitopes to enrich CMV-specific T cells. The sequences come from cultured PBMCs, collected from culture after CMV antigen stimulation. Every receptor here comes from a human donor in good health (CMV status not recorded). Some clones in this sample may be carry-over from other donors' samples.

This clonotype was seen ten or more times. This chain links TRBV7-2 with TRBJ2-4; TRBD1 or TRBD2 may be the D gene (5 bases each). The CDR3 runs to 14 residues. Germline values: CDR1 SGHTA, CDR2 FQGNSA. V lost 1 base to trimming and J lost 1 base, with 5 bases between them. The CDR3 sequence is CASSLGGAKNIQYF. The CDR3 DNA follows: TGTGCCAGCAGCTTAGGGGGGGCCAAAAACATTCAGTACTTC. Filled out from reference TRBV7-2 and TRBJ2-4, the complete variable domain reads GAGVSQSPSNKVTEKGKDVELRCDPISGHTALYWYRQSLGQGLEFLIYFQGNSAPDKSGLPSDRFSAERTGGSVSTLTIQRTQQEDSAVYLCASSLGGAKNIQYFGAGTRLSVL.

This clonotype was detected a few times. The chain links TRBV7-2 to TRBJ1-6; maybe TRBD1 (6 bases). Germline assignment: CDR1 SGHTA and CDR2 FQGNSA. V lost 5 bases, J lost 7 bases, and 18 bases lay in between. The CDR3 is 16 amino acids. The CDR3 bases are TGTGCCAGCAGCCCGCGTGGACAGAGTTCAAATTCACCCCTCCACTTT. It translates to CASSPRGQSSNSPLHF.

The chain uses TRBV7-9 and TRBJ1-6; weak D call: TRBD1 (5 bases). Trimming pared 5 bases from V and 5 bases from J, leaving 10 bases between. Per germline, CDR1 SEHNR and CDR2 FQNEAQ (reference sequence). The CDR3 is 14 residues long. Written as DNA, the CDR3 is TGTGCCAGCAGCGAACAGGCGAATAATTCACCCCTCCACTTT. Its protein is CASSEQANNSPLHF. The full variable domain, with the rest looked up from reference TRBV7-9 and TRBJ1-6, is DTGVSQNPRHKITKRGQNVTFRCDPISEHNRLYWYRQTLGQGPEFLTYFQNEAQLEKSRLLSDRFSAERPKGSFSTLEIQRTEQGDSAMYLCASSEQANNSPLHFGNGTRLTVT.

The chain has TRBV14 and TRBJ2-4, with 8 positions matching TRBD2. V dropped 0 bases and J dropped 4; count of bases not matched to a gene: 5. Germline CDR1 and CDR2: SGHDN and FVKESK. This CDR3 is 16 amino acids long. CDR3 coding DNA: TGTGCCAGCAGCCAAGAACACGGGACTAGTAAAAACATTCAGTACTTC. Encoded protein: CASSQEHGTSKNIQYF.

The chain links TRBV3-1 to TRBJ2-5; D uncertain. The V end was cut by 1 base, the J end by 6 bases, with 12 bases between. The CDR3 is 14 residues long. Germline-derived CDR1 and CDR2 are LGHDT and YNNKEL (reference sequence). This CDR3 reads CASSQAPEDQTQYF. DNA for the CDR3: TGTGCCAGCAGCCAAGCGCCCGAAGACCAGACCCAGTACTTC.

The CDR3 coding sequence is TGTGCCAGCAGCTTATTTGGGGGGCTCGACGAGCAGTACTTC. Translation: CASSLFGGLDEQYF. The V gene is TRBV11-2, the J gene TRBJ2-7; D might be TRBD1 or TRBD2, each matching 6 bases. V was pared by 2 bases and J by 5 bases, with 13 bases between. The CDR3 spans 14 residues. Per the germline V gene, CDR1 is SGHAT and CDR2 is FQNNGV.

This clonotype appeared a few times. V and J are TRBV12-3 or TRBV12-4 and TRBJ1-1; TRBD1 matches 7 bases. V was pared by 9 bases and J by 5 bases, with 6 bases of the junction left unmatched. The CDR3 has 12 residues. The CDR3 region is CASQGDRTEAFF. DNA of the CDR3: TGTGCCAGTCAGGGGGATCGGACTGAAGCTTTCTTT.